This T cell receptor (beta chain) was sequenced for a study of T cell responses to AZD1222 COVID-19 vaccine. Study conclusions and caveats: Donors were mostly white British, more females; clonal diversity possibly underestimated.

The CDR3 has 14 amino acids. The V segment lost 3 bases and the J segment 5 bases; nucleotides outside the gene matches: 6. CDR1 is MNHNS and CDR2 is SASEGT in the germline V gene. Clones were sequenced by immunoSEQ multiplex PCR, and TCRdb holds only the in-frame ones, with some missing. The table records approximately 190,000 clones, around 90% of them present only once. As concerns this clone: Its antigen remains unknown.

The clonotype comes from an adult who received the MenACWY meningococcal vaccine as a control. The sequencing here drew on peripheral blood, taken 28 days after the second dose of the MenACWY control vaccine. The chain combines TRBV6-1 with TRBJ1-2; TRBD1 agrees at 7 bases. The CDR3 DNA reads as TGTGCCAGCAGTGACGGGGGCAGGGGGTATGGCTACACCTTC. Its protein product is CASSDGGRGYGYTF.